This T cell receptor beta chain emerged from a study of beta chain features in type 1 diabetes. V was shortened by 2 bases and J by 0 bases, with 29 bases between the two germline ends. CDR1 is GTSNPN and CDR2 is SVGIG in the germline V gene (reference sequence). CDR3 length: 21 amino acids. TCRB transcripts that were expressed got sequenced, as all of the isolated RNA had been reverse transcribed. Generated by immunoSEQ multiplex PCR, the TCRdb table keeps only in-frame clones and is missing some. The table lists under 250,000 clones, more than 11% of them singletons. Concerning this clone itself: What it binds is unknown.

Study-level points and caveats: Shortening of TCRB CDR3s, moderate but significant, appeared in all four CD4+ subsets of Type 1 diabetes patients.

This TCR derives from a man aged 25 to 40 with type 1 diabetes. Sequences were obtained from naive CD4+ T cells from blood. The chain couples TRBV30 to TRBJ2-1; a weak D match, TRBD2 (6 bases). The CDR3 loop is CAWSTPPGLQIPAGSYNEQFF. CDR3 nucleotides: TGTGCCTGGAGTACACCGCCGGGACTGCAAATCCCCGCCGGCTCCTACAATGAGCAGTTCTTC.